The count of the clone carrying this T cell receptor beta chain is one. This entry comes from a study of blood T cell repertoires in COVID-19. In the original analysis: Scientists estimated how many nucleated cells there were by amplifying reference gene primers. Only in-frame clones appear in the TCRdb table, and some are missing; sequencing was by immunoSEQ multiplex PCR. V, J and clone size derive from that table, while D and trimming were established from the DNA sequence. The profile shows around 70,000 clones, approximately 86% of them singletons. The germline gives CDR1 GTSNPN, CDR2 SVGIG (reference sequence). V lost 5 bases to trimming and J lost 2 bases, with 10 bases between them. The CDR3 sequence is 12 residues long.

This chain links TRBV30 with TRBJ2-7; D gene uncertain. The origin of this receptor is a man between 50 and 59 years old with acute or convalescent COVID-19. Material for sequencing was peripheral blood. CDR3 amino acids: CAWSAETYEQYF. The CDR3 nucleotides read TGTGCCTGGTCCGCGGAAACCTACGAGCAGTACTTC.